This T cell receptor (beta chain) was sequenced in a study of OX40 agonist ivuxolimab in advanced cancers. Study overall: People in dose escalation had one of these cancers: hepatocellular carcinoma, melanoma, renal cell or head and neck cancer. The study's findings and limits: Among the lowest peripheral clonal expansion occurred in 0.1-3.0 mg/kg partial responders.

Concerning this clone itself: Its specificity is unknown. The sample contains more than one DNA sequence encoding this CDR3.

Sequencing used immunoSEQ multiplex PCR; TCRdb keeps in-frame clones, though not all of them. The repertoire consists of 34,000 or so clones, with roughly 81% occurring once and the leading ten covering around 20%. The sequence came from an adult with an advanced solid tumor such as melanoma, head and neck, liver or kidney cancer. The sequenced sample was CD4+ or CD8+ T cells sorted from blood, obtained in a trial of the OX40 agonist ivuxolimab.

CDR3 sequence (DNA): TGTGCCAGCTCACCAGGGAGCCAAGAGACCCAGTACTTC. Amino acid sequence: CASSPGSQETQYF. The rearrangement uses TRBV18 and TRBJ2-5; D might be TRBD2 (5 bases). This CDR3 is built from 13 residues. The V gene lost 2 bases and the J gene lost 1 base, with 5 bases spanning the gap. Germline CDR1 KGHSH, CDR2 LQKENI.